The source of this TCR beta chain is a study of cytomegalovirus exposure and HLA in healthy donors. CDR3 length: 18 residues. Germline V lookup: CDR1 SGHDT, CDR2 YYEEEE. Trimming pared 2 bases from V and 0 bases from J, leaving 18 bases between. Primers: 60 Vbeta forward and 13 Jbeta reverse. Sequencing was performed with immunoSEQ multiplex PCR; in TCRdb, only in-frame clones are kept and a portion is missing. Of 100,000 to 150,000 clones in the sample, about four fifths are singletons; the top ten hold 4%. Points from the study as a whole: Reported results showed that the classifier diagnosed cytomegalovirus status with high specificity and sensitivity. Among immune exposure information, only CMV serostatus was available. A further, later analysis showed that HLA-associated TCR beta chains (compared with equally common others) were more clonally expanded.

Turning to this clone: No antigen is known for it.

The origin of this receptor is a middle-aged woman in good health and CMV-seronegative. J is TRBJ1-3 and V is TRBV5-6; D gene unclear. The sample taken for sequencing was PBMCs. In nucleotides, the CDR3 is TGTGCCAGCAGCTTATTCGGGGTAATAGTGGACTCTGGAAACACCATATATTTT. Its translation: CASSLFGVIVDSGNTIYF. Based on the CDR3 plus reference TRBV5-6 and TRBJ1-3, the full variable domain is DAGVTQSPTHLIKTRGQQVTLRCSPKSGHDTVSWYQQALGQGPQFIFQYYEEEERQRGNFPDRFSGHQFPNYSSELNVNALLLGDSALYLCASSLFGVIVDSGNTIYFGEGSWLTVV.